Listed here are 5 T cell receptor beta chains from one sample, sequenced in a study of PD-L1 blockade in urothelial cancer. Specified time point: peripheral blood 6 weeks after treatment start. The repertoire was sequenced with immunoSEQ multiplex PCR; TCRdb's copy has only in-frame clones and lacks some. The data contain 35,000 to 45,000 clones, 91% of them singletons. Sample: PBMCs, taken around atezolizumab (anti-PD-L1) treatment. Every receptor here comes from a man between 65 and 85 years old with urothelial cancer.

This chain links TRBV27 with TRBJ2-1; 12 bases line up with TRBD2. V lost 6 bases to trimming and J lost 7 bases; unmatched junction nucleotides: 10. The CDR3 covers 16 residues. Germline V gives CDR1 MNHEY, CDR2 SMNVEV (reference sequence). CDR3 nucleotides: TGTGCCAGCAGAAGGACTAGCGGGATATCGGGGAATGAGCAGTTCTTC. It is translated as CASRRTSGISGNEQFF.

The chain has TRBV7-9 and TRBJ1-3; a weak D match, TRBD1 (6 bases). V was cut by 5 bases and J by 4 bases, with 15 bases left in between. The CDR3 extends over 15 amino acids. Germline V gene data show CDR1 as SEHNR and CDR2 as FQNEAQ (reference sequence). The CDR3 region has the DNA TGTGCCAGCAGCCCACCAGGACAGCGGGGAAACACCATATATTTT. Protein: CASSPPGQRGNTIYF.

The gene calls are TRBV5-1 and TRBJ2-7, with D possibly matching TRBD1 (6 bases). With 3 bases removed from V and 3 bases from J, the gap between germline ends came to 13 bases. This CDR3 contains 14 residues. CDR1 SGHRS and CDR2 YFSETQ come from the germline V gene. DNA of the CDR3: TGCGCCAGCAGCTCCCGGGACAACCTCTACGAGCAGTACTTC. Amino acids: CASSSRDNLYEQYF.

In nucleotides, the CDR3 is TGCGCCAGCAGTGAGTCCAGGGTAGGCACGCAGTATTTT. Translated: CASSESRVGTQYF. The rearrangement joins TRBV10-1 to TRBJ2-3, with D possibly matching TRBD1 (5 bases). Deletions cut 0 bases from V and 9 bases from J, with 10 bases between. The CDR3 is made up of 13 amino acids. CDR1 WNHNN and CDR2 SYGVQD come from the germline V gene (reference sequence).

The count of this clone is one. The rearrangement links TRBV7-9 to TRBJ2-5; D may be TRBD1 (5 bases). V was trimmed by 0 bases and J by 4 bases, leaving 12 bases between them. The V gene's germline CDR1 is SEHNR and CDR2 FQNEAQ (reference sequence). The CDR3 length is 15 residues. CDR3 sequence (DNA): TGTGCCAGCAGCTTAGCGTTAGGGGAAGGAGAGACCCAGTACTTC. It translates to CASSLALGEGETQYF.